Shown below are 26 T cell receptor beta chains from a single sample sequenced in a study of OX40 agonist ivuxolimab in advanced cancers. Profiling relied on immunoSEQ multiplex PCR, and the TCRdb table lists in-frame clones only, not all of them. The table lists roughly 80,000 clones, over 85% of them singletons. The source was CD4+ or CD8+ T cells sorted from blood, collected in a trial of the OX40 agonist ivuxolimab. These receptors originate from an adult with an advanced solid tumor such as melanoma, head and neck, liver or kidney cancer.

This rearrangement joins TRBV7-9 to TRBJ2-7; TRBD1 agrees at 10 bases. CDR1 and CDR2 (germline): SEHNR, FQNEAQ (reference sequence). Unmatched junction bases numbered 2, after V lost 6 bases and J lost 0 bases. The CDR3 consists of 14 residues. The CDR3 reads CASRGTGDSYEQYF. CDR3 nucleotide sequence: TGTGCCAGCAGAGGGACAGGGGACTCCTACGAGCAGTACTTC.

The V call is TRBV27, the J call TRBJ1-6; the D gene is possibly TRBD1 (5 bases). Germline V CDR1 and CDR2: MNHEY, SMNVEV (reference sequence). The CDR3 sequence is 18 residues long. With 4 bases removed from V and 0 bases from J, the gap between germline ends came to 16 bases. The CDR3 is CASSWGRRLGSYNSPLHF. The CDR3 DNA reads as TGTGCCAGCAGTTGGGGACGCCGGCTGGGCTCCTATAATTCACCCCTCCACTTT.

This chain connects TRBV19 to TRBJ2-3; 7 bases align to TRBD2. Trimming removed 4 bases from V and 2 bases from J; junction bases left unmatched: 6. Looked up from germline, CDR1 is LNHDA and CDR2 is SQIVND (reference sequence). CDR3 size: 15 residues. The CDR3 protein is CASSRGGTYTDTQYF. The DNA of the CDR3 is TGTGCCAGTAGTAGGGGGGGGACCTACACAGATACGCAGTATTTT.

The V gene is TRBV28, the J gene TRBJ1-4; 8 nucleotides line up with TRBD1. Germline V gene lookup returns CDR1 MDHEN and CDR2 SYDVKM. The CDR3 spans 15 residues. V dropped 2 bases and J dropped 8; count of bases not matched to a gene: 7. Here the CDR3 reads CASSLPGTGGEKLFF. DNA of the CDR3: TGTGCCAGCAGTTTACCCGGGACAGGCGGAGAAAAACTGTTTTTT.

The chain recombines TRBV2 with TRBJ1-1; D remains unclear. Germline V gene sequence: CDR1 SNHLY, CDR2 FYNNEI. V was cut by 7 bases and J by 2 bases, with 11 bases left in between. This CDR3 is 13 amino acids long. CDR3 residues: CASTPPANTEAFF. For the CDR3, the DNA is TGTGCCAGCACTCCCCCAGCCAACACTGAAGCTTTCTTT. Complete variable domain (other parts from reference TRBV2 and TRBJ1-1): EPEVTQTPSHQVTQMGQEVILRCVPISNHLYFYWYRQILGQKVEFLVSFYNNEISEKSEIFDDQFSVERPDGSNFTLKIRSTKLEDSAMYFCASTPPANTEAFFGQGTRLTVV.

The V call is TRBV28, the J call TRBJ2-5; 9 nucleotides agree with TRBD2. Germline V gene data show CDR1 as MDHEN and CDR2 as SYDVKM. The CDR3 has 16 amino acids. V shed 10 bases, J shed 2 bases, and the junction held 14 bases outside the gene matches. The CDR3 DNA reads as TGTGCCACCCGACTAGCGGAAGGGAAGGTACAAGAGACCCAGTACTTC. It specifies CATRLAEGKVQETQYF.

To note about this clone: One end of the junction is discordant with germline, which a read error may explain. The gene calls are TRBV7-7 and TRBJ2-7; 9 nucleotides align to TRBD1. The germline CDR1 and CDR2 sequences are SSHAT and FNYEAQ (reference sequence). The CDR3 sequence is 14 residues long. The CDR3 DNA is TGTGCTAGCAGCTTAGACAGGGGGAATAGCGAGCAGTACTTC. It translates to CASSLDRGNSEQYF.

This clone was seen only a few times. CDR3 in amino acids: CASSQTQETQYF. CDR3 nucleotides: TGTGCCAGCAGTCAGACACAAGAGACCCAGTACTTC. The chain uses TRBV2 and TRBJ2-5; no reliable D call. The CDR3 runs to 12 residues. Germline CDR1 SNHLY, CDR2 FYNNEI. With 5 bases removed from V and 2 bases from J, the gap between germline ends came to 6 bases.

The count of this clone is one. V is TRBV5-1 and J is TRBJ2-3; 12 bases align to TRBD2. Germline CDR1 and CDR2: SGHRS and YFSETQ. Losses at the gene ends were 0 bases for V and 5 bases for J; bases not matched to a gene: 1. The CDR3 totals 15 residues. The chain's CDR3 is CASSLELAGGDTQYF. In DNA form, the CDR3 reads TGCGCCAGCAGCTTGGAACTAGCGGGGGGAGATACGCAGTATTTT.

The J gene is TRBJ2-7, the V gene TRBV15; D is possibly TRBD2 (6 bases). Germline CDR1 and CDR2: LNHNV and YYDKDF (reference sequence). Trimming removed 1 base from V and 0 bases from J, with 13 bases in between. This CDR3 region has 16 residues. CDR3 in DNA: TGTGCCACCAGCAGAGCTATAGCGGATAGCTCCTACGAGCAGTACTTC. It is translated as CATSRAIADSSYEQYF.

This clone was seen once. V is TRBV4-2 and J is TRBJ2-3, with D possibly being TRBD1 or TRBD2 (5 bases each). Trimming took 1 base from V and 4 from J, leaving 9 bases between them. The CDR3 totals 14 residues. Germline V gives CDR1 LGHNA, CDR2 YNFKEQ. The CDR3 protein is CASSQGPGPDTQYF. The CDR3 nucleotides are TGTGCCAGCAGCCAAGGGCCGGGGCCAGATACGCAGTATTTT.

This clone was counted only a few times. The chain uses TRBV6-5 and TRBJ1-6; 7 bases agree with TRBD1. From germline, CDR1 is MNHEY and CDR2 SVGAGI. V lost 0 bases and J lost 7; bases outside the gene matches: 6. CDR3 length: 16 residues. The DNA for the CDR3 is TGTGCCAGCAGTTACTCGATCGGGGACAGAAATTCACCCCTCCACTTT. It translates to CASSYSIGDRNSPLHF.

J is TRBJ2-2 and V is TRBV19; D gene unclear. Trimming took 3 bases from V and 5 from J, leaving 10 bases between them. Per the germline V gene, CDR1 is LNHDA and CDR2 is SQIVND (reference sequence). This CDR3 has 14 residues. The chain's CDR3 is CASSMPRGTGELFF. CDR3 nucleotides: TGTGCCAGTAGTATGCCTCGAGGTACCGGGGAGCTGTTTTTT.

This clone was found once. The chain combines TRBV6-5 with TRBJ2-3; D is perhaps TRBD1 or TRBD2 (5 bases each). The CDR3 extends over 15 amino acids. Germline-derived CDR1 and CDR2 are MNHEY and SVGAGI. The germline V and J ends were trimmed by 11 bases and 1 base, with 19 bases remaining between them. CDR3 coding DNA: TGTGCCGCTTCGAGCGGTGGGGGAGGCACAGATACGCAGTATTTT. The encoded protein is CAASSGGGGTDTQYF.

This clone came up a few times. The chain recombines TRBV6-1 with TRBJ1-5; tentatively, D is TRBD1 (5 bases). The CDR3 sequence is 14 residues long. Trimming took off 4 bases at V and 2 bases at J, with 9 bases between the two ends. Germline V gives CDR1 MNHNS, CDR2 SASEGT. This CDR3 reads CASSVIRGNQPQHF. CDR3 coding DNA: TGTGCCAGCAGTGTGATCAGGGGCAATCAGCCCCAGCATTTT.

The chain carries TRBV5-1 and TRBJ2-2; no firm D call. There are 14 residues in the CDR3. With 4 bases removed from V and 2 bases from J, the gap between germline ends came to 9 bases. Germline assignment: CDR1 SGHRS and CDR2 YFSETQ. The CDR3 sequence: CASSLHRNTGELFF. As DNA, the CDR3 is TGCGCCAGCAGCCTACATCGCAACACCGGGGAGCTGTTTTTT.

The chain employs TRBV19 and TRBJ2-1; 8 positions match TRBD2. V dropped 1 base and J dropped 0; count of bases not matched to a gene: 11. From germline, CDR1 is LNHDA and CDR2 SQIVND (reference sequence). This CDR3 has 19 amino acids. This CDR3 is CASSIVGAGGASSYNEQFF. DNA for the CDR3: TGTGCCAGTAGTATAGTCGGGGCGGGGGGCGCTAGCTCCTACAATGAGCAGTTCTTC. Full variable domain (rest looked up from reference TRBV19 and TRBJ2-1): DGGITQSPKYLFRKEGQNVTLSCEQNLNHDAMYWYRQDPGQGLRLIYYSQIVNDFQKGDIAEGYSVSREKKESFPLTVTSAQKNPTAFYLCASSIVGAGGASSYNEQFFGPGTRLTVL.

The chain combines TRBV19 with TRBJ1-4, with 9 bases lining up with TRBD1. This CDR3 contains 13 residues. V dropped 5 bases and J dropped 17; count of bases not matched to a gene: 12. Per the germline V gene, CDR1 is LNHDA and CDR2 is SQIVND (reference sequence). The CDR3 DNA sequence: TGTGCCAGTAGTCCCCGACAGGGGGTCTCTATATTTTTT. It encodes CASSPRQGVSIFF.

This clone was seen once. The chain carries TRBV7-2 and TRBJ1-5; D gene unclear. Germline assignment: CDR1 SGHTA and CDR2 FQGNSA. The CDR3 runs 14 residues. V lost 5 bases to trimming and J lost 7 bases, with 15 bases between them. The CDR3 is CASSRRGIRQPQHF. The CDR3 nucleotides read TGTGCCAGCAGCCGTCGGGGAATAAGACAGCCCCAGCATTTT.

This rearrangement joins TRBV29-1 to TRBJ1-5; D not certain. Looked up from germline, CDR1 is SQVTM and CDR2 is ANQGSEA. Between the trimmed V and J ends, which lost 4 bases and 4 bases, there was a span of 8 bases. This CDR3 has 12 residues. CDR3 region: CSVGDGNQPQHF. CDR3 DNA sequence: TGCAGCGTTGGTGACGGTAATCAGCCCCAGCATTTT.

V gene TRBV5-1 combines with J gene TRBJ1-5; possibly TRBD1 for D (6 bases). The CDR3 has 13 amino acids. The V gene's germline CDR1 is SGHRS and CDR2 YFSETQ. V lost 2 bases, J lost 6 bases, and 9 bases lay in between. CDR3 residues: CASSLQGGQPQHF. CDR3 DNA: TGCGCCAGCAGCTTACAGGGTGGTCAGCCCCAGCATTTT.

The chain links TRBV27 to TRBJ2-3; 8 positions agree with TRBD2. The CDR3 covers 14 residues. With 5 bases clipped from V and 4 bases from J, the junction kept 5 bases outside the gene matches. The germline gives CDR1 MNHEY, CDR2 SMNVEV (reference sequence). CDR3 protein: CASSPGTRPDTQYF. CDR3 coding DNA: TGTGCCAGCAGTCCTGGGACTAGACCAGATACGCAGTATTTT.

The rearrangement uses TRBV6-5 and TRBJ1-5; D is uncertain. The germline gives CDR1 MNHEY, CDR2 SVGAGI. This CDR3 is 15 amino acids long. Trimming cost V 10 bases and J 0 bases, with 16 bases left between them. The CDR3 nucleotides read TGTGCCACCCATCCAGGCCACTATAGCAATCAGCCCCAGCATTTT. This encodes CATHPGHYSNQPQHF.

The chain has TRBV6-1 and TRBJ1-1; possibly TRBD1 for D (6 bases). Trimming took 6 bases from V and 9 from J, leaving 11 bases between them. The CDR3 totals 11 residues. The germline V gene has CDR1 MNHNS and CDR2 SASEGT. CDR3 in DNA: TGTGCCAGCAGCCAAACAGGGAAAGCTTTCTTT. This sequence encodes CASSQTGKAFF.

CDR3 protein: CASSPPGLPSGNTIYF. CDR3 DNA sequence: TGTGCCAGCAGTCCACCGGGACTTCCCTCTGGAAACACCATATATTTT. The chain uses TRBV28 and TRBJ1-3; tentative D call: TRBD1 (5 bases). Trimming shortened V by 5 bases and J by 0 bases, and 14 bases separated the two germline ends. This CDR3 comprises 16 residues. Germline V gene data show CDR1 as MDHEN and CDR2 as SYDVKM.

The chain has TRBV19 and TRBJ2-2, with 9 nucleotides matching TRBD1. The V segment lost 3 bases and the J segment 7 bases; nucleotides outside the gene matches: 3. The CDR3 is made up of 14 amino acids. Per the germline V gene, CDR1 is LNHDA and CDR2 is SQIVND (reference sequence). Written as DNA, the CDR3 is TGTGCCAGTAGTATGGACAGGGGAGGCGGGGAGCTGTTTTTT. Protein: CASSMDRGGGELFF.